This paragraph covers one T cell receptor (beta chain) sequence. Its antigen is still unknown. This sample is part of a study of T cell responses to AZD1222 COVID-19 vaccine. Points from the study as a whole: No day 14 peak samples; only post-peak repertoires were characterized. White British people made up most donors, females outnumbered males, and clonal diversity was possibly underestimated. Reportedly, close to half of spike-specific TCRs are directed against unmutated variant regions.

TCRdb's copy holds only in-frame clones and misses some; the assay was immunoSEQ multiplex PCR. This table has approximately 100,000 clones, about 90% appearing once. This TCR came from an adult in good health. Sample: peripheral blood, taken on day 0 of AZD1222 vaccination.

Here the CDR3 reads CASSPPASGGQETQYF. The CDR3 coding sequence is TGTGCCAGCAGTCCCCCGGCTAGCGGGGGGCAAGAGACCCAGTACTTC. This chain uses TRBV28 with TRBJ2-5, with 11 bases that match TRBD2. Losses at the gene ends were 5 bases for V and 2 bases for J; bases not matched to a gene: 7. From germline, CDR1 is MDHEN and CDR2 SYDVKM. The CDR3 contains 16 residues.